This T cell receptor (beta chain) was obtained from a study of cytomegalovirus exposure and HLA in healthy donors. Comment on this clone: No antigen is known for it.

The study, taken as a whole, reports: HLA allele associations emerged for roughly 17,000 TCR beta sequences in a later analysis, at 0.05 false discovery rate. Several of the most significant clusters appeared linked to common viral pathogens, based on a later analysis. Listed as cytomegalovirus-associated were 150 to 200 TCR beta chains.

PCR used 60 Vbeta primers and 13 Jbeta primers. This table comes from immunoSEQ multiplex PCR, and its TCRdb copy is limited to in-frame clones, with some not included. In the table there are over 110,000 clones, 70% to 85% of which are singletons. CDR3 size: 15 residues. The ends lost 8 bases at V and 1 base at J; junction bases unmatched: 11. Germline CDR1 reads MGHDK; CDR2 reads SYGVNS. Nominally healthy donors provided the samples, though records likely missed some immune exposures. The TCR originated in a male donor in good health and CMV-seronegative. The sequenced sample was PBMCs. This chain links TRBV25-1 with TRBJ2-7; TRBD1 matches 7 bases. CDR3 in amino acids: CASVEYRDSSYEQYF. The CDR3 bases are TGTGCCAGCGTAGAGTACCGGGACAGTTCCTACGAGCAGTACTTC.